The 25 T cell receptor beta chains reported below all come from one sample, sequenced in a study of blood T cell repertoires in COVID-19 (dated by TCRdb to about 2020). Receptor amplification or capture employed the immunoSEQ multiplex PCR assay. TCRdb re-hosts the immuneACCESS table, in-frame sequences only. Its copies lack some clones; in the studies checked, an unresolved V gene accounts for under half of them, and the cause for the rest is not known. The sample includes around 180,000 clones, with about 85% observed a single time. Around 1.9% of the sample is held by the ten biggest clonotypes. Sequencing was done on a sample of peripheral blood. These receptors originate from a man in his 70s with active or convalescent COVID-19.

This chain uses TRBV18 with TRBJ2-4; possible D gene TRBD2, 5 bases. The V end lost 3 bases, the J end lost 1 base, and 10 bases lay between the germline ends. Germline V CDR1 and CDR2: KGHSH, LQKENI. The CDR3 has 15 amino acids. The CDR3 region is CASSPTRAAKNIQYF. CDR3 DNA: TGTGCCAGCTCACCGACGAGGGCTGCCAAAAACATTCAGTACTTC.

V is TRBV5-6 and J is TRBJ1-5; D not certain. The CDR3 consists of 15 residues. From germline, CDR1 is SGHDT and CDR2 YYEEEE. Trimming took 0 bases from V and 5 from J, leaving 12 bases between them. In DNA form, the CDR3 reads TGTGCCAGCAGCTTGGGGCCAGCGGGAGATCAGCCCCAGCATTTT. The encoded protein is CASSLGPAGDQPQHF. Full variable domain (outside the CDR3, taken from reference TRBV5-6 and TRBJ1-5): DAGVTQSPTHLIKTRGQQVTLRCSPKSGHDTVSWYQQALGQGPQFIFQYYEEEERQRGNFPDRFSGHQFPNYSSELNVNALLLGDSALYLCASSLGPAGDQPQHFGDGTRLSIL.

The rearrangement uses TRBV28 and TRBJ1-5; 9 bases are a match to TRBD1. The CDR3 runs to 17 residues. Trimming cost V 8 bases and J 5 bases; bases outside gene matches: 16. CDR1 MDHEN and CDR2 SYDVKM come from the germline V gene. The CDR3 is CASYPGQGIITYQPQHF. DNA for the CDR3: TGTGCCAGCTACCCCGGACAGGGGATTATAACTTATCAGCCCCAGCATTTT.

The chain combines TRBV28 with TRBJ1-4, with D maybe TRBD1 (5 bases). The length of the CDR3 is 14 residues. Trimming removed 6 bases at V and 5 bases at J, with 13 bases between. CDR1 is MDHEN and CDR2 is SYDVKM in the germline V gene. The CDR3 DNA reads TGTGCCAGCAGCCAATGGGAGGGGAATGAAAAACTGTTTTTT. Protein sequence: CASSQWEGNEKLFF. The full variable domain, its missing parts supplied by reference TRBV28 and TRBJ1-4, is DVKVTQSSRYLVKRTGEKVFLECVQDMDHENMFWYRQDPGLGLRLIYFSYDVKMKEKGDIPEGYSVSREKKERFSLILESASTNQTSMYLCASSQWEGNEKLFFGSGTQLSVL.

This chain uses TRBV30 with TRBJ2-2; 8 positions agree with TRBD2. The CDR3 contains 15 residues. Trimming took 3 bases from V and 3 from J; bases not matched to a gene: 6. The germline V gene encodes CDR1 GTSNPN and CDR2 SVGIG (reference sequence). The CDR3 is CAWSYKREYTGELFF. The CDR3 region has the DNA TGTGCCTGGAGCTACAAGCGGGAGTACACCGGGGAGCTGTTTTTT.

V is TRBV27 and J is TRBJ2-2, with 7 bases aligning to TRBD1. After removal of 5 bases from V and 6 bases from J, the junction contained 9 bases not matched to a gene. The CDR3 length is 15 residues. CDR1 and CDR2 (germline): MNHEY, SMNVEV (reference sequence). This CDR3 is CASSTGQRRAGELFF. In nucleotides, the CDR3 is TGTGCCAGCAGTACGGGACAGAGACGGGCCGGGGAGCTGTTTTTT.

The rearrangement uses TRBV14 and TRBJ2-4; TRBD1 might be the D (6 bases). The V gene's germline CDR1 is SGHDN and CDR2 FVKESK. The CDR3 runs to 14 residues. The ends were cut back, 2 bases at V and 8 bases at J, with 13 bases in the middle. The CDR3 DNA reads as TGTGCCAGCAGCCAATGGACAGTTCGGTACATTCAGTACTTC. Amino acids: CASSQWTVRYIQYF.

In this sample, this clone turned up once. The genes are TRBV28 and TRBJ1-4; 11 positions agree with TRBD1. CDR1 and CDR2 from the germline V gene are MDHEN and SYDVKM. J was trimmed by 7 bases and V by 6 bases; bases with no gene match: 7. The CDR3 has 15 amino acids. The CDR3 DNA is TGTGCCAGCAGACAAGGGACAGGGGGTGGTGAAAAACTGTTTTTT. It translates to CASRQGTGGGEKLFF.

The genes are TRBV7-9 and TRBJ2-7, with D possibly being TRBD1 (5 bases). There are 12 residues in the CDR3. Trimming removed 4 bases at V and 4 bases at J, with 8 bases between. The germline V gene encodes CDR1 SEHNR and CDR2 FQNEAQ (reference sequence). CDR3 in DNA: TGTGCCAGCAGCTCGACAGTTTACGAGCAGTACTTC. Amino acids: CASSSTVYEQYF. Combining the CDR3 with reference TRBV7-9 and TRBJ2-7 gives the whole variable domain DTGVSQNPRHKITKRGQNVTFRCDPISEHNRLYWYRQTLGQGPEFLTYFQNEAQLEKSRLLSDRFSAERPKGSFSTLEIQRTEQGDSAMYLCASSSTVYEQYFGPGTRLTVT.

This clone was counted at least ten times. The chain employs TRBV28 and TRBJ1-5; D is undetermined. Trimming shortened V by 3 bases and J by 2 bases, and 5 bases separated the two germline ends. The CDR3 length is 13 residues. The V gene's germline CDR1 is MDHEN and CDR2 SYDVKM. CDR3 DNA sequence: TGTGCCAGCAGTTTTAATGGCAATCAGCCCCAGCATTTT. Amino acids: CASSFNGNQPQHF. The whole variable domain, remainder taken from reference TRBV28 and TRBJ1-5, is DVKVTQSSRYLVKRTGEKVFLECVQDMDHENMFWYRQDPGLGLRLIYFSYDVKMKEKGDIPEGYSVSREKKERFSLILESASTNQTSMYLCASSFNGNQPQHFGDGTRLSIL.

The chain has TRBV6-4 and TRBJ2-1; 7 nucleotides match TRBD1. Germline CDR1 MRHNA, CDR2 SNTAGT. V lost 6 bases to trimming and J lost 2 bases; unmatched junction nucleotides: 7. This CDR3 is built from 15 residues. DNA for the CDR3: TGTGCCAGCAGCCCGACAGGGACCCCCTACAATGAGCAGTTCTTC. It translates to CASSPTGTPYNEQFF.

J is TRBJ1-2 and V is TRBV5-6; no definite D call. In germline, CDR1 is SGHDT, CDR2 YYEEEE. Trimming left V 4 bases short and J 5 bases short, with 9 bases between. The CDR3 is 12 amino acids. The CDR3 sequence: CASSREDYGYTF. The CDR3 region has the DNA TGTGCCAGCAGCCGGGAGGATTATGGCTACACCTTC.

J is TRBJ1-2 and V is TRBV20-1; D is uncertain. The CDR3 runs 10 residues. The ends were cut back, 2 bases at V and 7 bases at J, with 5 bases in the middle. The germline gives CDR1 DFQATT, CDR2 SNEGSKA (reference sequence). CDR3 nucleotide sequence: TGCAGTGCTAGATTCTCTGGCTACACCTTC. Protein product: CSARFSGYTF.

This chain uses TRBV7-2 with TRBJ1-3; 10 bases align to TRBD1. Germline loops: CDR1 SGHTA, CDR2 FQGNSA. J was trimmed by 4 bases and V by 4 bases; bases with no gene match: 7. This CDR3 spans 16 amino acids. The CDR3: CASSSPGQGFGNTIYF. The CDR3 bases are TGTGCCAGCAGCTCCCCGGGACAGGGGTTCGGAAACACCATATATTTT.

The CDR3 loop is CASSLQVNNEQFF. As DNA, the CDR3 is TGTGCCAGCAGTTTACAGGTTAACAATGAGCAGTTCTTC. The V call is TRBV12-3 or TRBV12-4, the J call TRBJ2-1, with no clear D. Trimming took off 2 bases at V and 5 bases at J, with 7 bases between the two ends. The CDR3 has 13 residues.

Worth noting for this clone: At the DNA level, this CDR3 is encoded by other sequences in the same sample as well. The chain employs TRBV18 and TRBJ2-3; D gene ambiguous. This CDR3 contains 14 residues. V lost 4 bases, J lost 0 bases, and 8 bases lay in between. The germline V gene has CDR1 KGHSH and CDR2 LQKENI. CDR3 in amino acids: CASSLSLSTDTQYF. The DNA for the CDR3 is TGTGCCAGCTCACTGTCCCTTAGCACAGATACGCAGTATTTT.

The chain joins TRBV6-2 or TRBV6-3 to TRBJ2-3, with D maybe TRBD2 (5 bases). CDR1 MNHEY and CDR2 SVGEGT come from the germline V gene. The V and J ends lost 6 bases and 1 base respectively, with 14 bases between them. The CDR3 is 15 amino acids. The CDR3 sequence: CASSLRGIGTDTQYF. As DNA, the CDR3 is TGTGCCAGCAGCTTACGGGGAATCGGCACAGATACGCAGTATTTT.

This sequence joins TRBV6-5 and TRBJ1-1, with TRBD1 as a possible D gene (5 bases). The CDR3 sequence is 13 residues long. Germline V CDR1 and CDR2: MNHEY, SVGAGI. The ends were cut back, 6 bases at V and 1 base at J, with 9 bases in the middle. The CDR3 spells CASRPTGNTEAFF. As DNA, the CDR3 is TGTGCCAGCAGACCCACAGGGAACACTGAAGCTTTCTTT.

The CDR3 loop reads CASSAGDRGDYGYTF. The CDR3 DNA reads TGTGCCAGCAGCGCCGGGGACAGGGGGGACTATGGCTACACCTTC. This rearrangement joins TRBV9 to TRBJ1-2, with 11 bases aligning to TRBD1. The germline V gene has CDR1 SGDLS and CDR2 YYNGEE. The CDR3 runs 15 residues. V lost 3 bases, J lost 3 bases, and 4 bases stayed unmatched.

The chain has TRBV12-3 or TRBV12-4 and TRBJ1-2; a weak D match, TRBD1 (5 bases). This CDR3 contains 13 residues. V was cut by 4 bases and J by 4 bases, with 10 bases left in between. The DNA for the CDR3 is TGTGCCAGCAGTTCCGACAGACTCTATGGCTACACCTTC. It encodes CASSSDRLYGYTF.

This clone was seen more than once but under ten times. The chain uses TRBV3-1 (or the pseudogene TRBV3-2) and TRBJ2-1, with D tentatively TRBD2 (6 bases). The CDR3 is 14 residues long. The germline gives CDR1 LGHDT, CDR2 YNNKEL (reference sequence). V lost 10 bases and J 8 bases, leaving 21 bases between the germline ends. The DNA of the CDR3 is TGTGCCACCCCCTACCCCGGGACTCAGTATGAGCAGTTCTTC. Its translation: CATPYPGTQYEQFF.

The chain carries TRBV3-1 (or the pseudogene TRBV3-2) and TRBJ1-6, with TRBD1 matching over 8 bases. The junction had 10 bases not matched to a gene; V was cut back by 3 bases and J by 9 bases. CDR3 length: 16 residues. Germline CDR1 reads LGHDT; CDR2 reads YNNKEL (reference sequence). CDR3 protein: CASSQNQGAGGSPLHF. The CDR3 DNA reads TGTGCCAGCAGCCAGAACCAGGGGGCAGGGGGTTCACCCCTCCACTTT.

For the CDR3, the DNA is TGTGCCAGCAAGCCGGGACACAACACTGAAGCTTTCTTT. Its translation: CASKPGHNTEAFF. The chain carries TRBV28 and TRBJ1-1, with D perhaps matching TRBD1 (6 bases). The V end was cut by 7 bases, the J end by 2 bases, with 11 bases between. The CDR3 runs 13 residues. Per the germline V gene, CDR1 is MDHEN and CDR2 is SYDVKM.

This clone was counted only a few times. The chain links TRBV7-2 to TRBJ2-5; the match to TRBD2 covers 8 bases. V was pared by 5 bases and J by 4 bases, with 9 bases of the junction left unmatched. CDR1 is SGHTA, CDR2 FQGNSA, per germline. This CDR3 is 15 amino acids long. The CDR3 here is CASSPQAGARETQYF. The DNA for the CDR3 is TGTGCCAGCAGCCCACAAGCGGGGGCGCGAGAGACCCAGTACTTC.

The V gene is TRBV4-1, the J gene TRBJ1-4; possibly TRBD1 for D (6 bases). Germline values: CDR1 MGHRA, CDR2 YSYEKL. V lost 3 bases and J lost 5, with 13 bases in between. This CDR3 region has 15 residues. The CDR3 DNA reads TGCGCCAGCAGCCACCCGGACAGAAACAATGAAAAACTGTTTTTT. Its translation: CASSHPDRNNEKLFF.